These 26 T cell receptor beta chains share one sample of origin, sequenced in a study of lymphopenia after photon versus proton radiotherapy. TCRdb's copy holds only in-frame clones and misses some; the assay was immunoSEQ multiplex PCR. The sample records over 25,000 clones, roughly 88% being singletons. The sample consisted of peripheral blood, taken from a patient treated with photon-based radiotherapy. These receptor sequences come from a woman aged 50 to 65 with pancreatic cancer.

This chain connects TRBV6-5 to TRBJ1-5; 7 bases match TRBD1. Germline trimming cut 6 bases from V and 10 bases from J; bases unmatched to any gene: 12. This CDR3 has 14 residues. CDR1 is MNHEY and CDR2 is SVGAGI in the germline V gene. The CDR3 spells CASRRQQGSIPQHF. In DNA, the CDR3 is TGTGCCAGCAGGAGGCAACAGGGGAGTATACCCCAGCATTTT.

The chain combines TRBV25-1 with TRBJ2-3, with 8 bases that match TRBD1. The CDR3 is 17 amino acids. Per the germline V gene, CDR1 is MGHDK and CDR2 is SYGVNS. Germline trimming cut 4 bases from V and 0 bases from J; bases unmatched to any gene: 9. CDR3 sequence (DNA): TGTGCCAGCAGTGGCAGGACAGGGCCATCTAGCACAGATACGCAGTATTTT. Amino acids: CASSGRTGPSSTDTQYF.

The rearrangement links TRBV6-6 to TRBJ1-1; D possibly corresponds to TRBD1 (5 bases). CDR3 size: 15 residues. The germline CDR1 and CDR2 sequences are MNHNY and SVGAGI (reference sequence). V gave up 7 bases and J gave up 0 bases, with 15 bases separating them. CDR3 amino acids: CASTTQGPMNTEAFF. Here the CDR3 DNA reads TGTGCCAGCACCACCCAGGGCCCCATGAACACTGAAGCTTTCTTT.

This clone has a single count. This chain links TRBV27 with TRBJ2-7; 7 bases agree with TRBD1. J gave up 6 bases and V 2 bases, and 10 bases lay outside the gene matches. The V gene's germline CDR1 is MNHEY and CDR2 SMNVEV (reference sequence). The CDR3 covers 15 residues. CDR3 residues: CASSLSPTGRGEQYF. The DNA of the CDR3 is TGTGCCAGCAGTTTAAGCCCGACAGGGCGCGGCGAGCAGTACTTC.

DNA of the CDR3: TGTGCCAGCAGCAACATATATTGGTGGACAGGGGGCGTTGAAGCTTTCTTT. Translating gives CASSNIYWWTGGVEAFF. The chain employs TRBV21-1 and TRBJ1-1; the table calls TRBD1, which could not be checked here. TRBV21-1 is deemed a pseudogene. The CDR3 loop spans 17 amino acids.

This chain uses TRBV19 with TRBJ2-1; TRBD1 matches at 9 bases. The CDR3 length is 13 residues. Germline V lookup: CDR1 LNHDA, CDR2 SQIVND (reference sequence). V lost 7 bases to trimming and J lost 10 bases; unmatched junction nucleotides: 8. The DNA for the CDR3 is TGTGCCAGTAAGGTGGACAGGGGTGTCGAGCAGTTCTTC. Translation: CASKVDRGVEQFF.

The chain links TRBV5-6 to TRBJ2-7; no clear D. The length of the CDR3 is 13 residues. V shed 0 bases and J shed 5 bases, with 9 bases lying between them. Germline V CDR1 and CDR2: SGHDT, YYEEEE. The CDR3 sequence is CASSLGTANEQYF. The CDR3 DNA sequence: TGTGCCAGCAGCTTGGGTACAGCAAACGAGCAGTACTTC.

The chain is built from TRBV29-1 and TRBJ2-3, with 10 bases lining up with TRBD2. CDR1 SQVTM and CDR2 ANQGSEA come from the germline V gene. V lost 4 bases, J lost 1 base, and 5 bases stayed unmatched. CDR3 length equals 15 residues. CDR3 DNA: TGCAGCGTTGCTAAGCTAGCGGGGGGCACAGATACGCAGTATTTT. It specifies CSVAKLAGGTDTQYF.

The chain links TRBV18 to TRBJ1-1; D gene uncertain. Between the trimmed V and J ends, which lost 6 bases and 4 bases, there was a span of 18 bases. This CDR3 spans 15 amino acids. The germline CDR1 and CDR2 sequences are KGHSH and LQKENI. The CDR3 DNA follows: TGTGCCAGCTCCCCCGTGACCGATCGGAGCACTGAAGCTTTCTTT. It specifies CASSPVTDRSTEAFF.

This chain connects TRBV7-9 to TRBJ2-4; 8 bases line up with TRBD2. Looked up from germline, CDR1 is SEHNR and CDR2 is FQNEAQ (reference sequence). The CDR3 has 16 amino acids. Unmatched junction bases numbered 6, after V lost 5 bases and J lost 0 bases. DNA of the CDR3: TGTGCCAGCAGCCCAACTAGCGGTCTAGCCAAAAACATTCAGTACTTC. This translates into CASSPTSGLAKNIQYF. The full variable domain, in which reference TRBV7-9 and TRBJ2-4 provide the parts outside the CDR3, is DTGVSQNPRHKITKRGQNVTFRCDPISEHNRLYWYRQTLGQGPEFLTYFQNEAQLEKSRLLSDRFSAERPKGSFSTLEIQRTEQGDSAMYLCASSPTSGLAKNIQYFGAGTRLSVL.

The gene calls are TRBV7-9 and TRBJ2-2, with D tentatively TRBD1 or TRBD2 (6 bases each). From germline, CDR1 is SEHNR and CDR2 FQNEAQ (reference sequence). Trimming cost V 10 bases and J 6 bases, with 18 bases left between them. The CDR3 has 14 amino acids. This CDR3 is CATRKGGRSGELFF. In nucleotides, the CDR3 is TGTGCCACCCGAAAGGGGGGTCGTTCCGGGGAGCTGTTTTTT.

V usage is TRBV19 and J usage is TRBJ2-7, with 7 bases fitting TRBD1. Germline loops: CDR1 LNHDA, CDR2 SQIVND (reference sequence). CDR3 length: 15 amino acids. Losses at the gene ends were 7 bases for V and 4 bases for J; bases not matched to a gene: 13. Written as DNA, the CDR3 is TGTGCCAGTACCCCGACGAGAGGGGGCCAGTACGAGCAGTACTTC. This codes for CASTPTRGGQYEQYF.

This sequence joins TRBV11-3 and TRBJ2-2; 10 bases align to TRBD2. This CDR3 is built from 16 residues. V gave up 4 bases and J gave up 3 bases; unmatched junction bases: 5. Germline CDR1 reads SGHNT; CDR2 reads YENEEA. The CDR3 protein is CASSSKREGDTGELFF. As DNA, the CDR3 is TGTGCCAGCAGCTCGAAGCGGGAGGGGGACACCGGGGAGCTGTTTTTT.

The chain carries TRBV6-1 and TRBJ2-1, with 7 bases identical to TRBD2. Germline assignment: CDR1 MNHNS and CDR2 SASEGT. The J segment lost 8 bases and the V segment lost 5 bases, leaving 6 bases of the junction unmatched. This CDR3 comprises 13 residues. The chain's CDR3 is CASSPRGGYEQFF. The CDR3 nucleotides are TGTGCCAGCAGTCCTCGGGGAGGGTATGAGCAGTTCTTC.

The V call is TRBV7-8, the J call TRBJ1-2, with TRBD1 matching over 8 bases. The CDR3 loop spans 14 amino acids. J lost 4 bases, V lost 1 base, and 2 bases had no gene match. CDR1 is SGHVS, CDR2 FQNEAQ, per germline. DNA of the CDR3: TGTGCCAGCAGCTTAGGGGGACAGGCCTATGGCTACACCTTC. Translated, it gives CASSLGGQAYGYTF.

As concerns this clone: This sample includes further DNA sequences coding for the same CDR3. The chain links TRBV6-5 to TRBJ1-5; 8 bases map to TRBD1. The CDR3 is 14 residues long. V lost 4 bases to trimming and J lost 5 bases; unmatched junction nucleotides: 4. Germline assignment: CDR1 MNHEY and CDR2 SVGAGI. CDR3 loop: CASSFRQGYQPQHF. DNA of the CDR3: TGTGCCAGCAGTTTCCGACAGGGGTATCAGCCCCAGCATTTT.

V usage is TRBV29-1 and J usage is TRBJ1-2; weak D call: TRBD1 (5 bases). The CDR3 runs to 13 residues. The germline V gene encodes CDR1 SQVTM and CDR2 ANQGSEA. V was pared by 2 bases and J by 8 bases, with 15 bases between. This CDR3 is CSVETAGSGGYTF. CDR3 bases: TGCAGCGTTGAAACAGCAGGGTCCGGCGGCTACACCTTC.

The V and J genes are TRBV7-8 and TRBJ2-1; 8 bases align to TRBD1. The length of the CDR3 is 17 residues. V lost 0 bases to trimming and J lost 8 bases; unmatched junction nucleotides: 12. The germline gives CDR1 SGHVS, CDR2 FQNEAQ. CDR3 sequence reads: CASSLAAGQGYWDEQFF. CDR3 DNA sequence: TGTGCCAGCAGCTTAGCGGCTGGACAGGGCTACTGGGATGAGCAGTTCTTC.

J is TRBJ2-7 and V is TRBV18; 10 bases fit TRBD2. CDR3 size: 15 residues. Looked up from germline, CDR1 is KGHSH and CDR2 is LQKENI. Trimming took 3 bases from V and 3 from J; bases not matched to a gene: 5. CDR3 sequence: CASSPGTSEGYEQYF. CDR3 nucleotide sequence: TGTGCCAGCTCACCGGGGACTAGCGAGGGCTACGAGCAGTACTTC.

The chain is built from TRBV28 and TRBJ2-7; D possibly matches TRBD1 or TRBD2 (7 bases each). Trimming shortened V by 0 bases and J by 5 bases, and 20 bases separated the two germline ends. CDR3 length equals 17 residues. Germline loops: CDR1 MDHEN, CDR2 SYDVKM. This chain's CDR3 is CASSLWSEGRGRNEQYF. CDR3 in DNA: TGTGCCAGCAGTTTATGGTCAGAGGGGAGGGGGCGCAACGAGCAGTACTTC.

The rearrangement uses TRBV29-1 and TRBJ2-4; D tentatively fits TRBD1 or TRBD2 (5 bases each). Germline V gene sequence: CDR1 SQVTM, CDR2 ANQGSEA. The ends were cut back, 3 bases at V and 2 bases at J, with 8 bases in the middle. CDR3 size: 13 residues. CDR3 sequence (DNA): TGCAGCGTTGATTTGGGACCCAAAAACATTCAGTACTTC. Translating gives CSVDLGPKNIQYF.

V is TRBV5-1 and J is TRBJ2-1, with 7 bases aligning to TRBD1. J gave up 8 bases and V 4 bases, and 12 bases lay outside the gene matches. This CDR3 has 15 amino acids. Germline loops: CDR1 SGHRS, CDR2 YFSETQ. The CDR3 is CASSPRSQGDHEQFF. As DNA, the CDR3 is TGCGCCAGCAGCCCACGAAGTCAGGGGGATCATGAGCAGTTCTTC.

The chain links TRBV19 to TRBJ2-1; TRBD1 agrees at 9 bases. The CDR3 is 17 residues long. V lost 5 bases and J lost 4; bases outside the gene matches: 12. Germline loops: CDR1 LNHDA, CDR2 SQIVND (reference sequence). CDR3 DNA sequence: TGTGCCAGTAGTCTAAGAGGGGACAGGGTACTGTACAATGAGCAGTTCTTC. It translates to CASSLRGDRVLYNEQFF.

For the CDR3, the DNA is TGTGCCAGCTCACCGGACAGGGGTGTTCAGCCCCAGCATTTT. This translates into CASSPDRGVQPQHF. The chain employs TRBV18 and TRBJ1-5; 9 positions match TRBD1. J lost 6 bases, V lost 3 bases, and 3 bases had no gene match. CDR1 and CDR2 (germline): KGHSH, LQKENI. The CDR3 consists of 14 residues.

J is TRBJ2-7 and V is TRBV15; 10 bases map to TRBD2. CDR1 and CDR2 from the germline V gene are LNHNV and YYDKDF (reference sequence). The ends lost 11 bases at V and 4 bases at J; junction bases unmatched: 8. This CDR3 region has 13 residues. The CDR3 region has the DNA TGTGCCGCCCGGACTAGCGGATCGTACGAGCAGTACTTC. It is translated as CAARTSGSYEQYF.

The rearrangement joins TRBV19 to TRBJ2-1, with 13 bases identical to TRBD2. This CDR3 spans 16 amino acids. Germline V gene data show CDR1 as LNHDA and CDR2 as SQIVND (reference sequence). V dropped 9 bases and J dropped 5; count of bases not matched to a gene: 10. The chain's CDR3 is CARSGTSGTDDNEQFF. The CDR3 DNA reads TGTGCCAGGAGCGGGACTAGCGGGACAGACGACAATGAGCAGTTCTTC.